These T cell receptor beta chains were read from a single sample in a study of cytomegalovirus exposure and HLA in healthy donors. The assay was immunoSEQ multiplex PCR, and TCRdb's table has in-frame clones only and misses some. The sample holds around 120,000 clones, about three quarters seen once. The material sequenced was PBMCs. The receptors come from a human donor in good health. Both conserved end residues are part of each CDR3. A D gene is named only where the DNA matches it firmly. Size is stated for part of the rows, as once, few or many counts, or as a class when the clone is expanded.

>TRBJ1-5|NA|NA|TRBV7-9
TGTGCCAGCAGCCCCCTCGGGGAGGCCCAGCATTTT
CASSPLGEAQHF
>TRBJ2-3|NA|TRBD2|TRBV7-8
TGTGCCAGCAGCCTAACGAGGCGGGGGGCCCTAACTAGCACAGATACGCAGTATTTT
CASSLTRRGALTSTDTQYF
>TRBJ2-7|NA|NA|TRBV6-1
TGTGCCAGCAGTTCTGCAAGTAGTTACGAGCAGTACTTC
CASSSASSYEQYF
>TRBJ2-4|NA|NA|TRBV7-9
TGTGCCAGCAGCCCACAGGGACCCTTAGCCAAAAACATTCAGTACTTC
CASSPQGPLAKNIQYF
>TRBJ1-5|NA|TRBD1|TRBV4-1
TGCGCCAGCAGCCAGGATAGGACAGGGATATATAGCAATCAGCCCCAGCATTTT
CASSQDRTGIYSNQPQHF
>TRBJ2-1|NA|NA|TRBV2
TGTGCCAGCAGTGCTCGCGGGGCCCAGTTCTTC
CASSARGAQFF
>TRBJ1-1|NA|NA|TRBV9
TGTGCCAGCAGCCCGGGGGACCACGAGAACCGGCGCGCTTTCTTT
CASSPGDHENRRAFF
>TRBJ1-6|NA|NA|TRBV10-2
TGCGCCAGCAGTGGGGCACTCCAAGATAGCTCCTATAATTCACCCCTCCACTTT
CASSGALQDSSYNSPLHF
>TRBJ1-5|NA|NA|TRBV27
TGTGCCAGCAGACCGACAGTTAGCAATCAGCCCCAGCATTTT
CASRPTVSNQPQHF
>TRBJ2-7|NA|NA|TRBV6-6
TGTGCCAGCCTCGCGCAGGGCTACGAGCAGTACTTC
CASLAQGYEQYF
>TRBJ1-1|NA|NA|TRBV5-6
TGTGCCAGCAGCGTCGACATCGTTGGTGAAGCTTTCTTT
CASSVDIVGEAFF
>TRBJ1-2|NA|NA|TRBV29-1
TGCAGCGTTGAGGGGGGGGAGAACTATGGCTACACCTTC
CSVEGGENYGYTF
>TRBJ2-1|NA|NA|TRBV7-3
TGTGCCAGCAGCTGGGGGGGCCCCTACAATGAGCAGTTCTTC
CASSWGGPYNEQFF
>TRBJ2-7|NA|NA|TRBV11-2
TGTGCCAGCAGCTTAGAGGGCGGGGCGAGCTCCTACGAGCAGTACTTC
CASSLEGGASSYEQYF
>TRBJ1-2|few|NA|TRBV25-1
TGTGCCAGCAGTGAATTGGGGCAGGATGATGGCTACACCTTC
CASSELGQDDGYTF
>TRBJ1-4|few|NA|TRBV9
TGTGCCAGCAGCCCCCGGGTATTGTGGGTTGAAGAAAAACTGTTTTTT
CASSPRVLWVEEKLFF
>TRBJ1-6|NA|NA|TRBV14
TGTGCCAGCAGCCAAGTAGGTGGGGGGAATTCACCCCTCCACTTT
CASSQVGGGNSPLHF
>TRBJ1-2|NA|NA|TRBV7-9
TGTGCCAGCAGCTTAGCGGGACACCTGGGGGGCTACACCTTC
CASSLAGHLGGYTF
>TRBJ2-7|once|TRBD2|TRBV7-9
TGTGCCAGCAGCTCTTGGGCTGGGAGGGACCCGTACGAGCAGTACTTC
CASSSWAGRDPYEQYF
>TRBJ1-5|NA|TRBD1|TRBV5-6
TGTGCCAGCAGTACACAGGGGGGTATTCGTCAGCCCCAGCATTTT
CASSTQGGIRQPQHF
>TRBJ2-7|NA|TRBD2|TRBV4-1
TGCGCCAGCAGTTTTAGGGAGGGGACCTACGAGCAGTACTTC
CASSFREGTYEQYF